Listed here are 14 T cell receptor beta chains from one sample, sequenced in a study of monozygotic twins with inflammatory bowel disease. TCRdb derives one entry per CDR3 protein from the 5' RACE reads, leaving out DNA. The table gives around 400,000 distinct CDR3 sequences; the top ten clones make up around 2.3% of it. Sequenced input: blood. The receptors derive from a human donor with ulcerative colitis or Crohn's disease, or a healthy co-twin of an affected twin (not recorded which).

The chain uses TRBV19 and TRBJ1-2. Germline V CDR1 and CDR2: LNHDA, SQIVND (reference sequence). The CDR3 length is 14 residues. CDR3 residues: CASSVVGDRTGYTF.

This chain uses TRBV6-5 with TRBJ2-7; no DNA is available, so the TRBD2 call from TCRdb remains unchecked. The germline gives CDR1 MNHEY, CDR2 SVGAGI. The CDR3 is made up of 15 amino acids. The CDR3 is CASSSGGAKSYEQYF.

The rearrangement uses TRBV7-2 and TRBJ2-2. Germline CDR1 and CDR2: SGHTA and FQGNSA. CDR3 length: 15 residues. The CDR3 sequence is CASSLRGRNTGELFF.

V usage is TRBV5-1 and J usage is TRBJ2-7; the TRBD1 assignment by TCRdb is unverifiable without DNA. CDR3 length equals 14 residues. Per germline, CDR1 SGHRS and CDR2 YFSETQ. CDR3 sequence: CASSFPGGANEQYF.

V gene TRBV19 combines with J gene TRBJ2-1; TCRdb selects TRBD2, and the lack of DNA leaves this call unchecked. Looked up from germline, CDR1 is LNHDA and CDR2 is SQIVND (reference sequence). This CDR3 has 16 amino acids. CDR3: CASSMPSGRPGNEQFF.

The chain joins TRBV5-1 to TRBJ2-3; with no DNA, the TCRdb D assignment of TRBD2 cannot be verified. CDR3 length equals 16 residues. Germline V lookup: CDR1 SGHRS, CDR2 YFSETQ. The CDR3 protein is CASSTTSGGLLDTQYF.

This sequence joins TRBV6-2 or TRBV6-3 and TRBJ2-1; without DNA, the TCRdb call of TRBD2 cannot be checked. The germline V gene has CDR1 MNHEY and CDR2 SVGEGT. The CDR3 is made up of 15 amino acids. The CDR3 sequence is CASSHTSGTGNEQFF.

The chain employs TRBV3-1 and TRBJ2-1; TCRdb outputs TRBD1, but without DNA this stays unchecked. CDR3 size: 16 residues. CDR1 LGHDT and CDR2 YNNKEL come from the germline V gene (reference sequence). The CDR3 sequence: CASSQDGGMTYNEQFF.

The V gene is TRBV5-1, the J gene TRBJ1-3. CDR3 length equals 16 residues. CDR1 SGHRS and CDR2 YFSETQ come from the germline V gene. The CDR3 loop reads CASSLSGGDSGNTIYF. Full variable domain (missing parts from reference TRBV5-1 and TRBJ1-3): KAGVTQTPRYLIKTRGQQVTLSCSPISGHRSVSWYQQTPGQGLQFLFEYFSETQRNKGNFPGRFSGRQFSNSRSEMNVSTLELGDSALYLCASSLSGGDSGNTIYFGEGSWLTVV.

The CDR3 region is CATSDFWQGNNEQFF. The chain combines TRBV24-1 with TRBJ2-1; as DNA is missing, the TRBD1 call by TCRdb cannot be tested. The CDR3 runs 15 residues. CDR1 is KGHDR and CDR2 is SFDVKD in the germline V gene.

The J gene is TRBJ1-5, the V gene TRBV27; TCRdb lists TRBD1, though no DNA is available to test this call. The CDR3 contains 16 residues. CDR1 MNHEY and CDR2 SMNVEV come from the germline V gene (reference sequence). CDR3 residues: CASSPSSGDSNQPQHF.

V gene TRBV20-1 combines with J gene TRBJ1-4; the TCRdb call, TRBD1, lacks DNA for checking. CDR3 length: 13 amino acids. The germline gives CDR1 DFQATT, CDR2 SNEGSKA (reference sequence). The CDR3 reads CSAREGRDEKLFF.

This chain links TRBV20-1 with TRBJ1-4; the TRBD1 assignment by TCRdb is unverifiable without DNA. From germline, CDR1 is DFQATT and CDR2 SNEGSKA (reference sequence). The CDR3 contains 14 residues. This CDR3 reads CSASTGAHGEKLFF.

The chain couples TRBV5-6 to TRBJ2-7. Germline lookup yields CDR1 SGHDT and CDR2 YYEEEE. This CDR3 is built from 12 residues. CDR3 loop: CASSLWSYEQYF.